These T cell receptor beta chains were read from a single sample in a study of cytomegalovirus exposure and HLA in healthy donors. TCRdb's copy holds only in-frame clones and misses some; the assay was immunoSEQ multiplex PCR. The sample contains more than 20,000 clones, roughly three quarters of which appear only once. Sequencing was done on a sample of PBMCs. The receptors shown here come from a male donor in good health and CMV-seronegative. The CDR3 runs from the conserved cysteine through the conserved F or W. The order of the fields is D gene, clone size, J gene, CDR3 length, V gene, CDR3 DNA, CDR3 protein. The D gene is left open where the match is weak. Clone size is given for some rows only: seen once, a few or many times, or a class if the clone is expanded.

d_call: -; clone_size: -; j_call: TRBJ1-5; cdr3_length: 15; v_call: TRBV28; cdr3_nt: TGTGCCAGCAAGGGGGGGGATTATAGCAATCAGCCCCAGCATTTT; cdr3_aa: CASKGGDYSNQPQHF
d_call: -; clone_size: -; j_call: TRBJ2-7; cdr3_length: 16; v_call: TRBV4-3; cdr3_nt: TGCGCCAGCAGCCAAGATTTTACAGGGAACTCCTACGAGCAGTACTTC; cdr3_aa: CASSQDFTGNSYEQYF
d_call: TRBD1; clone_size: -; j_call: TRBJ2-7; cdr3_length: 14; v_call: TRBV28; cdr3_nt: TGTGCCAGCAGTTCCGGGACAGGGACCTACGAGCAGTACTTC; cdr3_aa: CASSSGTGTYEQYF
d_call: -; clone_size: few; j_call: TRBJ1-5; cdr3_length: 15; v_call: TRBV21-1; cdr3_nt: TGTGCCAGCAGGCCCCGGGACAGTATAAATCAGCCCCAGCATTTT; cdr3_aa: CASRPRDSINQPQHF
d_call: -; clone_size: few; j_call: TRBJ1-3; cdr3_length: 16; v_call: TRBV6-4; cdr3_nt: TGTGCCAGCAGTTCCCTATTAGCCCGGGCTGGAAACACCATATATTTT; cdr3_aa: CASSSLLARAGNTIYF
d_call: -; clone_size: few; j_call: TRBJ2-1; cdr3_length: 14; v_call: TRBV7-9; cdr3_nt: TGTGCCAGCAGCTTAGGGGGGACAATTGATGAGCAGTTCTTC; cdr3_aa: CASSLGGTIDEQFF
d_call: -; clone_size: few; j_call: TRBJ2-2; cdr3_length: 14; v_call: TRBV16; cdr3_nt: TGTGCCAGCAGCCGATCCCAAAACACCGGGGAGCTGTTTTTT; cdr3_aa: CASSRSQNTGELFF
d_call: -; clone_size: few; j_call: TRBJ2-2; cdr3_length: 17; v_call: TRBV4-1; cdr3_nt: TGCGCCAGCAGCCAAGGCAGGGCCCACAGGTCGTCCGGGGAGCTGTTTTTT; cdr3_aa: CASSQGRAHRSSGELFF
d_call: TRBD1; clone_size: -; j_call: TRBJ1-1; cdr3_length: 14; v_call: TRBV28; cdr3_nt: TGTGCCAGCATCGTGACAGGGGGCTTCGCTGAAGCTTTCTTT; cdr3_aa: CASIVTGGFAEAFF
d_call: -; clone_size: -; j_call: TRBJ1-6; cdr3_length: 13; v_call: TRBV28; cdr3_nt: TGTGCCAGCAGTTTAAAGGGGATCTCACCCCTCCACTTT; cdr3_aa: CASSLKGISPLHF
d_call: TRBD1; clone_size: medium-sized; j_call: TRBJ2-3; cdr3_length: 14; v_call: TRBV6-4; cdr3_nt: TGTGCCAGCAGTGACGGACAGGGGGCAGATACGCAGTATTTT; cdr3_aa: CASSDGQGADTQYF
d_call: -; clone_size: -; j_call: TRBJ1-5; cdr3_length: 16; v_call: TRBV27; cdr3_nt: TGTGCCAGCAGTTTATTGGCCCGGGGTGGTAATCAGCCCCAGCATTTT; cdr3_aa: CASSLLARGGNQPQHF
d_call: TRBD1; clone_size: -; j_call: TRBJ1-4; cdr3_length: 15; v_call: TRBV28; cdr3_nt: TGTGCCAGCAGTTCATCCCACAGGGGGAACGAAAAACTGTTTTTT; cdr3_aa: CASSSSHRGNEKLFF
d_call: TRBD1; clone_size: -; j_call: TRBJ1-1; cdr3_length: 11; v_call: TRBV28; cdr3_nt: TGTGCCAGCAGCTTACAGGGGGAAGCTTTCTTT; cdr3_aa: CASSLQGEAFF
d_call: -; clone_size: once; j_call: TRBJ1-4; cdr3_length: 14; v_call: TRBV9; cdr3_nt: TGTGCCAGCAGCGGAAAAGACACGTACGAAAAACTGTTTTTT; cdr3_aa: CASSGKDTYEKLFF
d_call: TRBD1; clone_size: -; j_call: TRBJ1-2; cdr3_length: 17; v_call: TRBV4-1; cdr3_nt: TGCGCCAGCGACCTAGGAAGGACAGGGGGTACTGCGGATGGCTACACCTTC; cdr3_aa: CASDLGRTGGTADGYTF
d_call: -; clone_size: few; j_call: TRBJ2-5; cdr3_length: 16; v_call: TRBV11-2; cdr3_nt: TGTGCCAGCAGCACCCCAGGGCGGAAGATCCAAGAGACCCAGTACTTC; cdr3_aa: CASSTPGRKIQETQYF
d_call: TRBD2; clone_size: -; j_call: TRBJ2-3; cdr3_length: 17; v_call: TRBV5-4; cdr3_nt: TGTGCCAGCAGCAAAACTAGCGGGAATAGTCGCACAGATACGCAGTATTTT; cdr3_aa: CASSKTSGNSRTDTQYF
d_call: TRBD1; clone_size: once; j_call: TRBJ2-5; cdr3_length: 14; v_call: TRBV4-1; cdr3_nt: TGCGCCAGCAGCCAACAGGGGGCGGGAGAGACCCAGTACTTC; cdr3_aa: CASSQQGAGETQYF
d_call: -; clone_size: -; j_call: TRBJ1-1; cdr3_length: 14; v_call: TRBV29-1; cdr3_nt: TGCAGCGTCCGGGGGGGGGCGGTAGGCACTGAAGCTTTCTTT; cdr3_aa: CSVRGGAVGTEAFF
d_call: -; clone_size: -; j_call: TRBJ2-1; cdr3_length: 12; v_call: TRBV4-3; cdr3_nt: TGCGCCAGCAGCCCTATGAGAGGGGAGCAGTTCTTC; cdr3_aa: CASSPMRGEQFF
d_call: -; clone_size: -; j_call: TRBJ1-1; cdr3_length: 13; v_call: TRBV30; cdr3_nt: TGTGCCTGGAGCCAGGGCCAGAACACTGAAGCTTTCTTT; cdr3_aa: CAWSQGQNTEAFF
d_call: -; clone_size: -; j_call: TRBJ2-2; cdr3_length: 12; v_call: TRBV29-1; cdr3_nt: TGCAGCGTTGATCGGAGCACCGGGGAGCTGTTTTTT; cdr3_aa: CSVDRSTGELFF
d_call: TRBD1; clone_size: -; j_call: TRBJ1-1; cdr3_length: 14; v_call: TRBV28; cdr3_nt: TGTGCCAGCAGATTACAGGGGCGGGACACTGAAGCTTTCTTT; cdr3_aa: CASRLQGRDTEAFF
d_call: TRBD1; clone_size: -; j_call: TRBJ2-5; cdr3_length: 15; v_call: TRBV7-8; cdr3_nt: TGTGCCAGCAGCTTACTTCCCGGGACAGGAGAGACCCAGTACTTC; cdr3_aa: CASSLLPGTGETQYF
d_call: -; clone_size: -; j_call: TRBJ1-2; cdr3_length: 15; v_call: TRBV6-1; cdr3_nt: TGTGCCAGCAGTGAAGCCTCTCCCTACTCCTATGGCTACACCTTC; cdr3_aa: CASSEASPYSYGYTF
d_call: TRBD1; clone_size: few; j_call: TRBJ2-2; cdr3_length: 15; v_call: TRBV28; cdr3_nt: TGTGCCAGCAGTCCAGGACAGGGTGATATCCGGGAGCTGTTTTTT; cdr3_aa: CASSPGQGDIRELFF
d_call: -; clone_size: -; j_call: TRBJ2-3; cdr3_length: 15; v_call: TRBV5-4; cdr3_nt: TGTGCCAGCATCCCTTCCGGGAGTGATCCAGATACGCAGTATTTT; cdr3_aa: CASIPSGSDPDTQYF
d_call: -; clone_size: -; j_call: TRBJ2-6; cdr3_length: 15; v_call: TRBV6-5; cdr3_nt: TGTGCCAGCAGTTCAGCGGCAACTGGGGCCAACGTCCTGACTTTC; cdr3_aa: CASSSAATGANVLTF
d_call: -; clone_size: -; j_call: TRBJ1-3; cdr3_length: 16; v_call: TRBV9; cdr3_nt: TGTGCCAGCAGCGTTGCGGGGAGGGAGCAGGGAAACACCATATATTTT; cdr3_aa: CASSVAGREQGNTIYF
d_call: -; clone_size: -; j_call: TRBJ1-5; cdr3_length: 15; v_call: TRBV5-1; cdr3_nt: TGCGCCAGCAGCTTGGAGGGGTACCCGGGGGAGCCCCAGCATTTT; cdr3_aa: CASSLEGYPGEPQHF
d_call: -; clone_size: -; j_call: TRBJ1-1; cdr3_length: 14; v_call: TRBV7-3; cdr3_nt: TGTGCCAGCAGCTTACAGGGCACCGTGGGAGAAGCTTTCTTT; cdr3_aa: CASSLQGTVGEAFF
d_call: TRBD2; clone_size: few; j_call: TRBJ2-1; cdr3_length: 14; v_call: TRBV30; cdr3_nt: TGTGCCTGGAGGACTAGCGGGAGCTACAATGAGCAGTTCTTC; cdr3_aa: CAWRTSGSYNEQFF
d_call: -; clone_size: -; j_call: TRBJ2-2; cdr3_length: 15; v_call: TRBV19; cdr3_nt: TGTGCCAGTAGTATCTCAGGCCTCGGCTCCGGGGAGCTGTTTTTT; cdr3_aa: CASSISGLGSGELFF
d_call: -; clone_size: -; j_call: TRBJ1-2; cdr3_length: 16; v_call: TRBV18; cdr3_nt: TGTGCCAGCTCACCAACGACGACAGGTGAACCTTTTGGCTACACCTTC; cdr3_aa: CASSPTTTGEPFGYTF
d_call: TRBD1; clone_size: -; j_call: TRBJ1-4; cdr3_length: 16; v_call: TRBV7-2; cdr3_nt: TGTGCCAGCAGCGAGTCCGGGACAGGCAATTTCGAAAAACTGTTTTTT; cdr3_aa: CASSESGTGNFEKLFF
d_call: -; clone_size: -; j_call: TRBJ2-5; cdr3_length: 11; v_call: TRBV5-8; cdr3_nt: TGTGCCAGCAGCGACAGCGAGACCCAGTACTTC; cdr3_aa: CASSDSETQYF
d_call: TRBD2; clone_size: -; j_call: TRBJ2-1; cdr3_length: 14; v_call: TRBV9; cdr3_nt: TGTGCCAGCAGCGTCGGCGGGAGCCATAATGAGCAGTTCTTC; cdr3_aa: CASSVGGSHNEQFF